This TCR beta chain was identified in a study of shared clonotypes between healthy human individuals. CDR3 length: 19 amino acids. Study-wide results and caveats: Naive subsets tended to show greater estimated richness than memory subsets. Owing to a small donor count, the genetic and exposure-history diversity represented was limited. Rarefaction showed that sequencing of sorted subsets was incomplete (despite large depth).

TCRdb's copy holds only in-frame clones and misses some; the assay was immunoSEQ multiplex PCR. The repertoire consists of about 1 million clones, with about three quarters occurring once and the leading ten covering approximately 1.5%. Turning to this clone: Its antigen is as yet unknown.

The sequenced material came from memory CD4+ T cells sorted from blood. As for subset: CD45RA-negative fraction. The TCR comes from a man aged 18 to 30 in good health. The chain employs TRBV21-1 and TRBJ1-2; the table's TRBD1 call for D was not verified on the DNA. TRBV21-1 is marked as a pseudogene. CDR3 coding DNA: TGTGCCAGCAGCAACCTACTTCCGAACAGGGTCAAAGCTAACTATGGCTACACCTTC. As protein: CASSNLLPNRVKANYGYTF.